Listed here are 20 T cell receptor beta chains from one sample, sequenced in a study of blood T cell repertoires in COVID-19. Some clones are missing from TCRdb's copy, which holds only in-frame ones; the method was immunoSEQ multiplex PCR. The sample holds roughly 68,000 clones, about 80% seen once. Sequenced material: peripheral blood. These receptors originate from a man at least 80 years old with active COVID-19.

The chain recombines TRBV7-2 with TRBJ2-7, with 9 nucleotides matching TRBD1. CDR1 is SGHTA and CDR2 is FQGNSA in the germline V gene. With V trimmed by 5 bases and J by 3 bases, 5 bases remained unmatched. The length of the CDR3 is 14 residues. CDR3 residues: CASSAGQGSYEQYF. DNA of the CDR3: TGTGCCAGCAGCGCCGGACAGGGGAGCTACGAGCAGTACTTC.

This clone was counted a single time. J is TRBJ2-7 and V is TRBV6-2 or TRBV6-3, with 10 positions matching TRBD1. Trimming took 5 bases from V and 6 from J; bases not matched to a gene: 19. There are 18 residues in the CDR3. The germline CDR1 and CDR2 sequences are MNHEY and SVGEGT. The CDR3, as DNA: TGTGCCAGCAGTGATTCCCCCTACTCGACAGGGGGCACCCCCGAGCAGTACTTC. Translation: CASSDSPYSTGGTPEQYF.

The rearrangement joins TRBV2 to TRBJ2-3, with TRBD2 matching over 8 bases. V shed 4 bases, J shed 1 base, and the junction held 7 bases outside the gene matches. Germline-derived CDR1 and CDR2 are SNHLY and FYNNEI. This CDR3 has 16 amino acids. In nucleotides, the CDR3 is TGTGCCAGCAGTGTGCCCAGCGGGGGAGGCACAGATACGCAGTATTTT. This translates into CASSVPSGGGTDTQYF.

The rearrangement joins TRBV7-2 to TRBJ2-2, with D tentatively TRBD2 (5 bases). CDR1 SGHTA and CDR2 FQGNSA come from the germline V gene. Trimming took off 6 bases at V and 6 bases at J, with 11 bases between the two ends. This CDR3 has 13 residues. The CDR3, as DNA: TGTGCCAGCAGTCCGTCGCGGGCCGGGGAGCTGTTTTTT. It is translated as CASSPSRAGELFF.

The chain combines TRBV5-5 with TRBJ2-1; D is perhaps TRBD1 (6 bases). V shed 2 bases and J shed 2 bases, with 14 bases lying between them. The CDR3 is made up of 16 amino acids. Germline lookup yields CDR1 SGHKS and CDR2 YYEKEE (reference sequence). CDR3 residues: CASSLSQGFAYNEQFF. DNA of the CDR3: TGTGCCAGCAGCTTATCCCAGGGGTTTGCCTACAATGAGCAGTTCTTC.

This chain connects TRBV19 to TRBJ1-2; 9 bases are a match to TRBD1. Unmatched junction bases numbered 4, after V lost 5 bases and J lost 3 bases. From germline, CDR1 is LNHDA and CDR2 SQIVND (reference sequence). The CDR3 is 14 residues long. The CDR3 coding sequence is TGTGCCAGTAGTCTCCGGACAGGGGACTATGGCTACACCTTC. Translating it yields CASSLRTGDYGYTF. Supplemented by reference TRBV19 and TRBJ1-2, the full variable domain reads DGGITQSPKYLFRKEGQNVTLSCEQNLNHDAMYWYRQDPGQGLRLIYYSQIVNDFQKGDIAEGYSVSREKKESFPLTVTSAQKNPTAFYLCASSLRTGDYGYTFGSGTRLTVV.

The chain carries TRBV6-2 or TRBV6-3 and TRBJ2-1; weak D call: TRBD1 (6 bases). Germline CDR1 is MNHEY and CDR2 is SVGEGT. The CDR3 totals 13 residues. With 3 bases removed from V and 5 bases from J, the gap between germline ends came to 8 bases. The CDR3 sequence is CASSYPGDNEQFF. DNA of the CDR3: TGTGCCAGCAGTTATCCAGGGGACAATGAGCAGTTCTTC.

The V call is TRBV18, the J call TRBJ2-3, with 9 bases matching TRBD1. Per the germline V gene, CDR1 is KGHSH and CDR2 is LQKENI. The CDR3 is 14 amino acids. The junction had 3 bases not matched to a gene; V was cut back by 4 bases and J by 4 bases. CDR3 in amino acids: CASSLGTGSDTQYF. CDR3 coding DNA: TGTGCCAGCTCACTCGGGACAGGGTCAGATACGCAGTATTTT.

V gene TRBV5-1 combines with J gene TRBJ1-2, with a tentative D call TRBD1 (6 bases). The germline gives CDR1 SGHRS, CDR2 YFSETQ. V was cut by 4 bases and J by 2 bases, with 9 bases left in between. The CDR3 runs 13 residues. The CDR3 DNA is TGCGCCAGCAGCAAAACAGGGAACTATGGCTACACCTTC. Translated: CASSKTGNYGYTF.

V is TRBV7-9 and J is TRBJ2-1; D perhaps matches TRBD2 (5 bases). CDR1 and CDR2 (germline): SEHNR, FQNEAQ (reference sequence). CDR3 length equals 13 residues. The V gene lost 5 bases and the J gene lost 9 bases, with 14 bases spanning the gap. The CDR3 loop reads CASSPSGVGEQFF. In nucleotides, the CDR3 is TGTGCCAGCAGCCCCTCCGGGGTCGGTGAGCAGTTCTTC. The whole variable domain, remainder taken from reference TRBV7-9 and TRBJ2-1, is DTGVSQNPRHKITKRGQNVTFRCDPISEHNRLYWYRQTLGQGPEFLTYFQNEAQLEKSRLLSDRFSAERPKGSFSTLEIQRTEQGDSAMYLCASSPSGVGEQFFGPGTRLTVL.

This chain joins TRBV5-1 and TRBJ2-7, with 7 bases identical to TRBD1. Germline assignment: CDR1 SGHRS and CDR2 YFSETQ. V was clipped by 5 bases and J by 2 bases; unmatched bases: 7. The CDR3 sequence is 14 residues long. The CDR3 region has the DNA TGCGCCAGCAGAAATACACAGGGGCCCTACGAGCAGTACTTC. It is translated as CASRNTQGPYEQYF. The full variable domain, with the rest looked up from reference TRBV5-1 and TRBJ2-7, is KAGVTQTPRYLIKTRGQQVTLSCSPISGHRSVSWYQQTPGQGLQFLFEYFSETQRNKGNFPGRFSGRQFSNSRSEMNVSTLELGDSALYLCASRNTQGPYEQYFGPGTRLTVT.

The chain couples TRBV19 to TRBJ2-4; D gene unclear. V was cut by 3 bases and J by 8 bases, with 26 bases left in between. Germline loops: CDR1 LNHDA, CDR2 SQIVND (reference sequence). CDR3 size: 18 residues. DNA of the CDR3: TGTGCCAGTAGTATTGGCAAAAAACTCCAGGCTGGCGAGTACATTCAGTACTTC. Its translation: CASSIGKKLQAGEYIQYF.

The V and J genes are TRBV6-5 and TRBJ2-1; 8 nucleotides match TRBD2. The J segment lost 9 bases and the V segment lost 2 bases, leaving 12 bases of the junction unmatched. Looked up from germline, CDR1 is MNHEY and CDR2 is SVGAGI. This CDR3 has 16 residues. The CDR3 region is CASSYGGMAGGFEQFF. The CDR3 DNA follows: TGTGCCAGCAGTTACGGAGGGATGGCGGGAGGCTTTGAGCAGTTCTTC.

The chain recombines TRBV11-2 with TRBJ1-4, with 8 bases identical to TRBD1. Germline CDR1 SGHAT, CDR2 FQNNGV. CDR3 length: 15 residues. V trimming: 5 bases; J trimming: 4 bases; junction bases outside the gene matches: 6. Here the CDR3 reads CASSPQGANNEKLFF. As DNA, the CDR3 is TGTGCCAGCAGCCCTCAGGGGGCGAATAATGAAAAACTGTTTTTT.

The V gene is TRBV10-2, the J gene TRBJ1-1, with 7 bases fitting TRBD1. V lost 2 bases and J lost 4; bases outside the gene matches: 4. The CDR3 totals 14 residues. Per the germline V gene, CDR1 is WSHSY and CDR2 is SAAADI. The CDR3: CASSEAQGVTEAFF. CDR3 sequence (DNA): TGCGCCAGCAGTGAGGCGCAGGGGGTCACTGAAGCTTTCTTT.

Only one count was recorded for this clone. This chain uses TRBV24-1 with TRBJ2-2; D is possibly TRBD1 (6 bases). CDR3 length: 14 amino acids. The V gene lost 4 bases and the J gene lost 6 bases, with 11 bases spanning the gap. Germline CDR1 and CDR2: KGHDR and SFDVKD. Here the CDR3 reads CATSDPRGAGELFF. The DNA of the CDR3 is TGTGCCACCAGTGACCCCAGGGGAGCCGGGGAGCTGTTTTTT.

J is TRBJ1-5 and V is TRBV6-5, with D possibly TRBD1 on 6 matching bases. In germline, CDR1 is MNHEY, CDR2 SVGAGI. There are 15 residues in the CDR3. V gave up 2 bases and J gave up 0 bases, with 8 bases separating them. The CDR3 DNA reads TGTGCCAGCAGTTACGGACAGAGTAGCAATCAGCCCCAGCATTTT. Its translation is CASSYGQSSNQPQHF.

CDR3 DNA: TGTGCCAGCTCACCGAGCGGGGGGCTAGGAAACACCATATATTTT. Amino acid sequence: CASSPSGGLGNTIYF. This sequence joins TRBV18 and TRBJ1-3, with a tentative D call TRBD1 (6 bases). The V end lost 3 bases, the J end lost 4 bases, and 13 bases lay between the germline ends. Germline CDR1 KGHSH, CDR2 LQKENI. There are 15 residues in the CDR3.

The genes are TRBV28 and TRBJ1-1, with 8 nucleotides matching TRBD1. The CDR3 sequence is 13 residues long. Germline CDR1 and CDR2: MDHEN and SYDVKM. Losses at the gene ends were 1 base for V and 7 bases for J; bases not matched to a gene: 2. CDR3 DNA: TGTGCCAGCAGTTTATACGACAGGGGTGAAGCTTTCTTT. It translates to CASSLYDRGEAFF.

DNA for the CDR3: TGTGCCAGCAGTTTAGATAGGGGGACTGAAGCTTTCTTT. Its protein is CASSLDRGTEAFF. The V gene is TRBV27, the J gene TRBJ1-1; D possibly corresponds to TRBD1 (6 bases). The V end was cut by 2 bases, the J end by 5 bases, with 9 bases between. Germline CDR1 MNHEY, CDR2 SMNVEV (reference sequence). The CDR3 is made up of 13 amino acids.